These T cell receptor beta chains were read from a single sample in a study of CD8+ T cells in alopecia areata. Assay used: immunoSEQ multiplex PCR; TCRdb lists only in-frame clones, some missing. This table holds a few hundred thousand clones, roughly two fifths found once. Sequences were derived from CD4+ T cells sorted from blood, sampled at approximately week 37, from a patient treated with tofacitinib. Receptor source: a human donor with alopecia areata. CDR3s include the opening cysteine and the closing phenylalanine or tryptophan. A D gene is named only where the DNA matches it firmly. Only some rows state a clone size, as once, few, many or a class for expanded clones.

.,TRBV5-1,TRBJ1-5,TRBD1,CASSTGGGQPQHF,TGCGCCAGCTCGACAGGGGGTGGTCAGCCCCAGCATTTT
.,TRBV7-9,TRBJ2-2,TRBD2,CASTGRDTGELFF,TGTGCCAGCACAGGGAGGGACACCGGGGAGCTGTTTTTT
.,TRBV23-1,TRBJ2-7,TRBD1,CASSQSKTGAFYEQYF,TGCGCCAGCAGTCAATCGAAAACAGGGGCGTTCTACGAGCAGTACTTC
.,TRBV7-9,TRBJ2-4,.,CATGQGDIQYF,TGTGCCACCGGGCAGGGAGACATTCAGTACTTC
.,TRBV7-2,TRBJ1-2,.,CASSLRGRGLPNRGYTF,TGTGCCAGCAGCTTAAGGGGCAGGGGTCTACCAAATCGAGGCTACACCTTC
few,TRBV11-2,TRBJ2-1,.,CASSSDGQYNEQFF,TGTGCCAGCAGCTCGGACGGCCAATACAATGAGCAGTTCTTC
.,TRBV30,TRBJ1-2,.,CAWSTRGAHGYTF,TGTGCCTGGAGTACCCGGGGCGCGCATGGCTACACCTTC
few,TRBV7-2,TRBJ2-4,.,CASSPVASRGAKNIQYF,TGTGCCAGCAGCCCTGTCGCTAGTCGGGGTGCCAAAAACATTCAGTACTTC
few,TRBV29-1,TRBJ2-7,TRBD2,CSVDGLAGEYEQYF,TGCAGCGTTGATGGTCTGGCGGGAGAATACGAGCAGTACTTC
.,TRBV11-2,TRBJ2-1,.,CASSLDGGIRNEQFF,TGTGCCAGCAGCTTAGATGGCGGGATCCGGAATGAGCAGTTCTTC
many,TRBV29-1,TRBJ2-7,.,CSVDVGGTGDNEQYF,TGCAGCGTTGACGTGGGAGGGACAGGCGACAACGAGCAGTACTTC
.,TRBV2,TRBJ2-1,.,CASSVINEQFF,TGTGCCAGCAGCGTTATCAATGAGCAGTTCTTC
few,TRBV15,TRBJ2-6,.,CATGTTGANVLTF,TGTGCCACCGGTACAACCGGGGCCAACGTCCTGACTTTC
.,TRBV29-1,TRBJ1-1,.,CSGKHKNTEAFF,TGCAGCGGAAAACACAAGAACACTGAAGCTTTCTTT
once,TRBV28,TRBJ2-7,.,CASRQVPYEQYF,TGTGCCAGCAGACAGGTCCCCTACGAGCAGTACTTC
.,TRBV6-5,TRBJ1-1,.,CASSQPVRGAKAFF,TGTGCCAGCAGCCAACCAGTGCGGGGGGCCAAAGCTTTCTTT
few,TRBV23-1,TRBJ2-3,.,CASSHSDKRTDTQYF,TGCGCCAGCAGTCATTCGGACAAACGCACAGATACGCAGTATTTT
.,TRBV30,TRBJ2-1,.,CAWSGPYEQFF,TGTGCCTGGAGTGGGCCCTATGAGCAGTTCTTC
.,TRBV27,TRBJ2-3,TRBD2,CASRSGPGLASTDTQYF,TGTGCCAGCAGATCCGGACCGGGACTAGCTTCGACAGATACGCAGTATTTT
.,TRBV5-1,TRBJ2-6,.,CASSPTWRGEAGANVLTF,TGCGCCAGCAGCCCAACTTGGCGGGGAGAGGCGGGGGCCAACGTCCTGACTTTC
few,TRBV27,TRBJ2-1,.,CASSLELSSYNEQFF,TGTGCCAGCAGTTTGGAACTGAGCTCCTACAATGAGCAGTTCTTC
few,TRBV28,TRBJ1-1,TRBD1,CASSLWADRAEAFF,TGTGCCAGCAGTTTATGGGCGGACAGGGCTGAAGCTTTCTTT
.,TRBV30,TRBJ1-1,.,CAWRESTEAFF,TGTGCCTGGAGGGAGAGCACTGAAGCTTTCTTT
few,TRBV4-3,TRBJ2-1,TRBD2,CASSQTGLAGAYEQFF,TGCGCCAGCAGCCAAACGGGACTAGCGGGAGCCTATGAGCAGTTCTTC
.,TRBV19,TRBJ2-1,TRBD1,CASTDRARNEQFF,TGTGCCAGTACCGACAGGGCCAGGAATGAGCAGTTCTTC
.,TRBV30,TRBJ2-1,.,CASTAIITNEQFF,TGTGCCTCCACGGCCATTATTACCAATGAGCAGTTCTTC
.,TRBV30,TRBJ2-7,.,CAWSVSGAEQYF,TGTGCCTGGAGTGTATCAGGGGCCGAGCAGTACTTC
.,TRBV25-1,TRBJ2-1,TRBD1,CASSGGVPGGRNEQFF,TGTGCCAGCAGCGGTGGGGTGCCAGGGGGCCGGAATGAGCAGTTCTTC
few,TRBV29-1,TRBJ2-5,TRBD1,CSVEGGQGVQETQYF,TGCAGCGTTGAGGGGGGACAGGGGGTCCAAGAGACCCAGTACTTC
.,TRBV11-2,TRBJ2-4,TRBD2,CASSVPLAGGAKNIQYF,TGTGCCAGCAGCGTCCCACTAGCGGGCGGCGCCAAAAACATTCAGTACTTC
.,TRBV30,TRBJ2-1,.,CAGGVRWGNEQFF,TGTGCCGGCGGAGTGAGGTGGGGGAATGAGCAGTTCTTC
.,TRBV30,TRBJ2-7,.,CAWHGSSYEQYF,TGTGCCTGGCACGGGAGCTCCTACGAGCAGTACTTC
.,TRBV9,TRBJ2-7,TRBD1,CASSVQGDYEQYF,TGTGCCAGCAGCGTCCAGGGGGACTACGAGCAGTACTTC
once,TRBV9,TRBJ2-7,.,CASSAPPGGMDEQYF,TGTGCCAGCAGCGCCCCCCCCGGCGGGATGGACGAGCAGTACTTC
.,TRBV7-6,TRBJ2-1,TRBD2,CASSLQGTSNEQFF,TGTGCCAGCAGCTTACAGGGGACTAGCAATGAGCAGTTCTTC
.,TRBV2,TRBJ1-1,.,CASNGLQGRTEAFF,TGTGCCAGCAACGGGCTTCAGGGAAGAACTGAAGCTTTCTTT
.,TRBV4-2,TRBJ2-3,TRBD2,CASSQVLAGGPHTQYF,TGTGCCAGCAGCCAAGTTCTAGCGGGAGGGCCGCATACGCAGTATTTT
.,TRBV4-3,TRBJ2-2,.,CASSQGRTNTGELFF,TGCGCCAGCAGCCAAGGCCGGACGAACACCGGGGAGCTGTTTTTT
few,TRBV7-9,TRBJ1-1,TRBD1,CASSMDRREAFF,TGTGCCAGCAGTATGGACAGGAGAGAAGCTTTCTTT
.,TRBV23-1,TRBJ2-7,TRBD1,CASTVSGTGAYEQYF,TGCGCCAGCACTGTCTCCGGGACAGGGGCCTACGAGCAGTACTTC
few,TRBV5-1,TRBJ1-2,TRBD1,CASSLQGQGYTF,TGCGCCAGCAGCTTACAGGGGCAAGGCTACACCTTC
.,TRBV30,TRBJ2-7,.,CAWSPLIVGEQYF,TGTGCCTGGAGTCCTCTTATAGTTGGCGAGCAGTACTTC
.,TRBV30,TRBJ2-3,TRBD2,CAWAAVSGRRHTQYF,TGTGCCTGGGCGGCCGTAAGCGGGAGGAGGCATACGCAGTATTTT
.,TRBV19,TRBJ1-2,.,CASNHRENYGYTF,TGTGCCAGTAATCACAGAGAGAACTATGGCTACACCTTC
.,TRBV9,TRBJ2-1,.,CASSVDSKREQFF,TGTGCCAGCAGCGTTGACTCGAAGAGGGAGCAGTTCTTC
.,TRBV4-1,TRBJ1-4,.,CASSLGAGTNEKLFF,TGCGCCAGCAGCCTGGGGGCAGGTACTAATGAAAAACTGTTTTTT
.,TRBV30,TRBJ1-1,.,CAWSVGTPSTEAFF,TGTGCCTGGAGTGTGGGTACCCCGAGCACTGAAGCTTTCTTT
few,TRBV30,TRBJ1-2,.,CAWSGLLRENYGYTF,TGTGCCTGGAGTGGACTATTAAGGGAGAACTATGGCTACACCTTC
few,TRBV19,TRBJ2-2,.,CASSVVGPDRGTGELFF,TGTGCCAGTAGTGTAGTAGGCCCTGACCGGGGCACCGGGGAGCTGTTTTTT
.,TRBV29-1,TRBJ2-5,.,CSVGGTQETQYF,TGCAGCGTTGGAGGGACACAAGAGACCCAGTACTTC
.,TRBV20-1,TRBJ2-7,.,CSGRGHEQYF,TGCAGTGGCAGGGGCCACGAGCAGTACTTC
.,TRBV2,TRBJ2-2,.,CASSRNVGQGGELFF,TGTGCCAGCAGCAGAAACGTGGGGCAGGGCGGGGAGCTGTTTTTT
few,TRBV27,TRBJ2-3,.,CASSLSNTQYF,TGTGCCAGCAGTTTATCCAATACGCAGTATTTT
few,TRBV5-1,TRBJ2-3,TRBD2,CASSSGLAGDLDTQYF,TGCGCCAGCAGCTCGGGACTAGCGGGAGACCTAGATACGCAGTATTTT
few,TRBV25-1,TRBJ1-2,.,CASSELGTGGYTF,TGTGCCAGCAGTGAACTTGGGACGGGTGGCTACACCTTC
.,TRBV6-1,TRBJ2-5,.,CASSSRWREYF,TGTGCCAGCAGTAGCCGGTGGCGCGAGTACTTC
.,TRBV29-1,TRBJ1-2,TRBD1,CSVDGTGGGYTF,TGCAGCGTGGACGGGACAGGAGGTGGCTACACCTTC
.,TRBV10-3,TRBJ1-1,.,CAIKIDGNTEAFF,TGTGCCATCAAGATCGACGGGAACACTGAAGCTTTCTTT
once,TRBV27,TRBJ2-3,.,CASNPLGSTDTQYF,TGTGCCAGCAATCCGCTCGGGAGCACAGATACGCAGTATTTT
.,TRBV7-2,TRBJ2-5,.,CASSLLETQYF,TGTGCCAGCAGCTTATTGGAGACCCAGTACTTC